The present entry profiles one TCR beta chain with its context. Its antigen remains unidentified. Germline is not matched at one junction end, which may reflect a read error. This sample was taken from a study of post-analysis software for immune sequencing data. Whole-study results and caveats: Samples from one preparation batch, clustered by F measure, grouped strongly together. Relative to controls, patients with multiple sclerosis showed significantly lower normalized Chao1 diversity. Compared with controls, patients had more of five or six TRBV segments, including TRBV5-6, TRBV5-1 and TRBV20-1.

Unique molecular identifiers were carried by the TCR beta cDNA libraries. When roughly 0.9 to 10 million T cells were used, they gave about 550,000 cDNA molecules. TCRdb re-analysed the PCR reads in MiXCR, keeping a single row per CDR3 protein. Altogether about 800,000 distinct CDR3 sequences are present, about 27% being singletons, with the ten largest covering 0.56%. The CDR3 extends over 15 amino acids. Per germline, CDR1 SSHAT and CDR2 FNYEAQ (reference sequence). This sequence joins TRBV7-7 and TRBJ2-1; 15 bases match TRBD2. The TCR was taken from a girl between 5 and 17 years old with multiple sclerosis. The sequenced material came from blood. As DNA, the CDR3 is TGTGCTAGCAGCCCGGGACTAGCGGGGGGAGATGAGCAGTTCTTC. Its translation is CASSPGLAGGDEQFF.